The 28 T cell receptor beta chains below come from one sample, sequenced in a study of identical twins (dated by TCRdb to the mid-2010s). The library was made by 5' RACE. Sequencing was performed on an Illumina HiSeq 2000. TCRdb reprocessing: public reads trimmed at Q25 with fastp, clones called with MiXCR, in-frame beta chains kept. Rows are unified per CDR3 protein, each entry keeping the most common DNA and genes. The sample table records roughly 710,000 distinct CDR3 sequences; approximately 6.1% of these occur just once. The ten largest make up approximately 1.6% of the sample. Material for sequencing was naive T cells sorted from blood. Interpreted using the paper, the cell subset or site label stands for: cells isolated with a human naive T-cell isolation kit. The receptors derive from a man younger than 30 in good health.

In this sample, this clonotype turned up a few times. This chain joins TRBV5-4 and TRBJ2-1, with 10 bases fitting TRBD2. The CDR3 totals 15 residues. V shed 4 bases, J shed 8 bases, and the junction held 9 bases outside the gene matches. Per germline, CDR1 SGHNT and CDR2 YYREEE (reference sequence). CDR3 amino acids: CASSPSGGGVYEQFF. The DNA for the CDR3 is TGTGCCAGCAGCCCTAGCGGGGGAGGGGTGTATGAGCAGTTCTTC. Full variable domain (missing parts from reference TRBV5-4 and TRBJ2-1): ETGVTQSPTHLIKTRGQQVTLRCSSQSGHNTVSWYQQALGQGPQFIFQYYREEENGRGNFPPRFSGLQFPNYSSELNVNALELDDSALYLCASSPSGGGVYEQFFGPGTRLTVL.

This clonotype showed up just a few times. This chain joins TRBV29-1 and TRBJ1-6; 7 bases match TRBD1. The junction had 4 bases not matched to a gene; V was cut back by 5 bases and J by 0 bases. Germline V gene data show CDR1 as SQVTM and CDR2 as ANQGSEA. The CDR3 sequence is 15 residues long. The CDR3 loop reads CSVSTGSSYNSPLHF. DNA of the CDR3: TGCAGCGTTTCGACAGGGAGCTCCTATAATTCACCCCTCCACTTT.

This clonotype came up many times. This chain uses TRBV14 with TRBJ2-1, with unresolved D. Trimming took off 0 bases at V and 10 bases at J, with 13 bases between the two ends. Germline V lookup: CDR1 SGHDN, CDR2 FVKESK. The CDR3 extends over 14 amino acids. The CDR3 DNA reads TGTGCCAGCAGCCAAGAACTCTCGCGACCCGAGCAGTTCTTC. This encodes CASSQELSRPEQFF.

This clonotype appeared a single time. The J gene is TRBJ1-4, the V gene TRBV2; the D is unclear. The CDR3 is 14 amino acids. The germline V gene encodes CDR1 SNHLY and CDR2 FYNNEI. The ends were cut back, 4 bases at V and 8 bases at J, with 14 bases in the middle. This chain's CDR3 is CASSGDVPGEKLFF. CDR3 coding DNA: TGTGCCAGCAGTGGGGATGTGCCTGGGGAAAAACTGTTTTTT.

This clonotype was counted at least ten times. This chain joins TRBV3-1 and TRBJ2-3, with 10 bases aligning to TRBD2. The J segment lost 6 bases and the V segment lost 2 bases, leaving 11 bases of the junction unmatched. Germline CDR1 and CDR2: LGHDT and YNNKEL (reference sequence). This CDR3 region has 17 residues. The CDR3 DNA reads TGTGCCAGCAGCCAACAAAGTAGCGGGAGGCCCGGGGATACGCAGTATTTT. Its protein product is CASSQQSSGRPGDTQYF.

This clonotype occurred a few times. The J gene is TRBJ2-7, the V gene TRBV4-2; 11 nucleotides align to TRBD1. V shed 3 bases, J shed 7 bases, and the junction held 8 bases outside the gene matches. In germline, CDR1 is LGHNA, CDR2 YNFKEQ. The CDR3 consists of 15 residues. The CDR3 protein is CASSQPGQGVGEQYF. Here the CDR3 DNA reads TGTGCCAGCAGCCAGCCGGGACAGGGGGTGGGTGAGCAGTACTTC.

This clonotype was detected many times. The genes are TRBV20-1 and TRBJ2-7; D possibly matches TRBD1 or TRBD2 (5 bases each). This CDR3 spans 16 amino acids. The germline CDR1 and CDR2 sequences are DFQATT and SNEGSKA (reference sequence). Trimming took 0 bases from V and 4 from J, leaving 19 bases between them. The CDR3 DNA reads TGCAGTGCTAGAGATCGGGGCGGGCCCACTTTGTACGAGCAGTACGTC. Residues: CSARDRGGPTLYEQYV.

The CDR3 sequence is CASSPGSSAYEQYF. CDR3 DNA sequence: TGTGCCAGCAGCCCCGGCTCGTCCGCCTACGAGCAGTACTTC. The V gene is TRBV7-9, the J gene TRBJ2-7; D is ambiguous. Trimming took 5 bases from V and 2 from J, leaving 13 bases between them. The CDR3 is 14 residues long. The germline CDR1 and CDR2 sequences are SEHNR and FQNEAQ (reference sequence). Using reference TRBV7-9 and TRBJ2-7 for the parts outside the CDR3, the full variable domain is DTGVSQNPRHKITKRGQNVTFRCDPISEHNRLYWYRQTLGQGPEFLTYFQNEAQLEKSRLLSDRFSAERPKGSFSTLEIQRTEQGDSAMYLCASSPGSSAYEQYFGPGTRLTVT.

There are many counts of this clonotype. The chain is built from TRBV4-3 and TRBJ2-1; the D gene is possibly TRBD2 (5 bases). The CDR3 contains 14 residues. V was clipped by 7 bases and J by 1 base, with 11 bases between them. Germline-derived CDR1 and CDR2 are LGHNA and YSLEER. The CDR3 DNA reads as TGCGCCAGCACACGGGAAGCGTCCTACAATGAGCAGTTCTTC. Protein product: CASTREASYNEQFF.

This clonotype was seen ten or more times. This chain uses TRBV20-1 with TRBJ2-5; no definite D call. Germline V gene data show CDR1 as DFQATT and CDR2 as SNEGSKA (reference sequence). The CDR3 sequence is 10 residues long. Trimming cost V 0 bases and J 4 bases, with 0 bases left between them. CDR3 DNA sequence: TGCAGTGCTAGAGAAGAGACCCAGTACTTC. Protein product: CSAREETQYF.

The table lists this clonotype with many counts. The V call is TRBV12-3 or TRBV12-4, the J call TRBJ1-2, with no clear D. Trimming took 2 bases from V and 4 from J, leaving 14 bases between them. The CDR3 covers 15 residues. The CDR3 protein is CASSLRRAELYGYTF. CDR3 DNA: TGTGCCAGCAGTTTACGGAGAGCGGAACTCTATGGCTACACCTTC.

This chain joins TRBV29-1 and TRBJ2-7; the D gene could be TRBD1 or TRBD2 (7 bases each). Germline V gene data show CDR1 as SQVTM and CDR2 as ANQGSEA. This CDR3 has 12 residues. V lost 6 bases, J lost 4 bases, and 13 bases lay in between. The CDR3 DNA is TGCAGCGTGCGACAGGGAGGGTACGAGCAGTACTTC. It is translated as CSVRQGGYEQYF.

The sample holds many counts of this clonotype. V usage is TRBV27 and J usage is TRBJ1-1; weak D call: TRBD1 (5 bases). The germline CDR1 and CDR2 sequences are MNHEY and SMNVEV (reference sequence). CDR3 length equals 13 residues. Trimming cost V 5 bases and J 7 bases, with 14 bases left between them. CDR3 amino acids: CASSEGTVVEAFF. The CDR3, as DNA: TGTGCCAGCAGTGAAGGGACGGTGGTTGAAGCTTTCTTT.

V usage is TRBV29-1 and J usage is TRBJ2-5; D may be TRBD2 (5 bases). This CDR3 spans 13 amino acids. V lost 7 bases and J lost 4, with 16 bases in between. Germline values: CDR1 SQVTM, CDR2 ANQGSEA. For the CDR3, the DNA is TGCAGCGCCACCGGACGGGAAGGAGAGACCCAGTACTTC. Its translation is CSATGREGETQYF.

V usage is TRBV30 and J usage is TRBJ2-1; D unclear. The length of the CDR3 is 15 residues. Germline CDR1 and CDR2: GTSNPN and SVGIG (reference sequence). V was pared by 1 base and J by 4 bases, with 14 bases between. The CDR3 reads CAWSEGRNYYNEQFF. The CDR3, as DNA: TGTGCCTGGAGTGAAGGGCGGAATTATTACAATGAGCAGTTCTTC.

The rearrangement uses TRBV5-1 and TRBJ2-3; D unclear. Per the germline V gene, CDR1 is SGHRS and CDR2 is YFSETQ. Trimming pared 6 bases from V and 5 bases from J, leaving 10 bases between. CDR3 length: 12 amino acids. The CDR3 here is CASTQDGDTQYF. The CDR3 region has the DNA TGCGCCAGCACCCAAGATGGAGATACGCAGTATTTT.

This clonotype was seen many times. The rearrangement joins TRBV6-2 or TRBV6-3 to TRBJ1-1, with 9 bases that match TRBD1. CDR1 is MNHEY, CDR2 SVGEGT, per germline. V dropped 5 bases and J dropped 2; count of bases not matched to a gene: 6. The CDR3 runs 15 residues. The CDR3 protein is CASSRPDRGNTEAFF. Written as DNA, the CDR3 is TGTGCCAGCAGTCGGCCGGACAGGGGAAACACTGAAGCTTTCTTT.

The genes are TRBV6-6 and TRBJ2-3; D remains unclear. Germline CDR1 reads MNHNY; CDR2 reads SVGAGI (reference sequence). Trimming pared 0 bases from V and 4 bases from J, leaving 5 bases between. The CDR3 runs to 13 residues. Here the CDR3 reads CASSYSISDTQYF. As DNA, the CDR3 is TGTGCCAGCAGTTACTCGATCTCAGATACGCAGTATTTT.

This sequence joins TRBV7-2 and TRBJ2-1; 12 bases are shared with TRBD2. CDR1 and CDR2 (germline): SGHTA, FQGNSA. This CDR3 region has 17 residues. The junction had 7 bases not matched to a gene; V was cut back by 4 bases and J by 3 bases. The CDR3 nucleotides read TGTGCCAGCAGCTCAGCGACTAGCGGGAGAGTCTACAATGAGCAGTTCTTC. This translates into CASSSATSGRVYNEQFF.

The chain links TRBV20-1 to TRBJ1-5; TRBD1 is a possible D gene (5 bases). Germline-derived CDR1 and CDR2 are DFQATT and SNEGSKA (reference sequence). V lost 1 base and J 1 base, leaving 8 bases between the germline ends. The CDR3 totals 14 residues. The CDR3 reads CSARAGDSNQPQHF. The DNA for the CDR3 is TGCAGTGCTAGAGCCGGGGACAGCAATCAGCCCCAGCATTTT.

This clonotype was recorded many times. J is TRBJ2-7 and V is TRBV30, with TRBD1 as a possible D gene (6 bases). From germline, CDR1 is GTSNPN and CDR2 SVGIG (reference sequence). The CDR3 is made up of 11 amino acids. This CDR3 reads CARTVNYEQYF. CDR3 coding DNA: TGTGCTAGGACAGTCAACTACGAGCAGTACTTC.

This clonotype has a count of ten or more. This CDR3 is CSATARDKEETQYF. CDR3 bases: TGCAGTGCAACAGCCCGGGACAAAGAAGAGACCCAGTACTTC. The rearrangement uses TRBV20-1 and TRBJ2-5; tentative D call: TRBD1 (6 bases). CDR1 is DFQATT, CDR2 SNEGSKA, per germline (reference sequence). Trimming cost V 6 bases and J 3 bases, with 17 bases left between them. This CDR3 has 14 residues.

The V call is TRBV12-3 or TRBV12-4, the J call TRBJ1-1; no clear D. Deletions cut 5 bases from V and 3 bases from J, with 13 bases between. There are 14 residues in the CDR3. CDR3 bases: TGTGCCAGCAGTCCCCCCCGTACGGACACTGAAGCTTTCTTT. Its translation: CASSPPRTDTEAFF.

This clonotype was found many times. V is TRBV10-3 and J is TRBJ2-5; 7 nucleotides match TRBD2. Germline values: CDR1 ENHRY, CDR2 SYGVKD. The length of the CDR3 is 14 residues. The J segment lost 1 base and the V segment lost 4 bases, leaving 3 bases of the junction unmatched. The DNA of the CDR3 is TGTGCCATCAGTGCCGTAGCGGGCCAAGAGACCCAGTACTTC. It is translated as CAISAVAGQETQYF.

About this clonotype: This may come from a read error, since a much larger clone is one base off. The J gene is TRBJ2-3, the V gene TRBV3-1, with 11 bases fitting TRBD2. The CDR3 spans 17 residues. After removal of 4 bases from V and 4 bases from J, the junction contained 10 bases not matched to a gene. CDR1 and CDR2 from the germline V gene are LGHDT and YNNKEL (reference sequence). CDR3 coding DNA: TGTGCCAGCAGCCGAGATATACTAGCGGGAGTTGCAGATACGCAGTATTTT. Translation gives CASSRDILAGVADTQYF.

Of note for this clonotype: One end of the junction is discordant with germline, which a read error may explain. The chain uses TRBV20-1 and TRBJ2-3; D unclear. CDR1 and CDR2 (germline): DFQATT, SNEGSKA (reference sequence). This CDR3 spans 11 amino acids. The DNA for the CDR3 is TGCAGTGCTAGCGTTACAGATACGCAGTGTTTT. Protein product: CSASVTDTQCF.

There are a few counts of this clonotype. The CDR3: CASSPGISYGYTF. The CDR3 DNA follows: TGTGCCAGCAGTCCCGGGATATCATATGGCTACACCTTC. This sequence joins TRBV12-3 or TRBV12-4 and TRBJ1-2; unclear D gene. This CDR3 is built from 13 residues. Trimming stripped 5 bases from V and 5 bases from J, with 12 bases between.

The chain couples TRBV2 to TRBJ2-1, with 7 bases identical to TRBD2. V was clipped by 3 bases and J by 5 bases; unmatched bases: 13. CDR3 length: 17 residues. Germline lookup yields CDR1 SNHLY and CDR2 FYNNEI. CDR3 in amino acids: CASSDWLRRERNNEQFF. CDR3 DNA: TGTGCCAGCAGTGACTGGTTGAGGCGGGAGCGGAACAATGAGCAGTTCTTC.